These 3 T cell receptor beta chains came from one sample sequenced in a study of cytomegalovirus exposure and HLA in healthy donors. The PCR employed 60 Vbeta primers together with 13 Jbeta primers. Measured with immunoSEQ multiplex PCR; TCRdb has only the in-frame clones, and not every one. The repertoire has some 71,000 clones, around 70% of them found once; the top ten carry 22%. Sequencing was carried out using PBMCs. Receptor source: a woman in her 30s in good health and CMV-seropositive.

This chain connects TRBV14 to TRBJ2-2; 10 nucleotides agree with TRBD1. Germline CDR1 and CDR2: SGHDN and FVKESK. CDR3 length equals 16 residues. Trimming cost V 4 bases and J 2 bases; bases outside gene matches: 4. CDR3 loop: CASSPGTGVNTGELFF. CDR3 sequence (DNA): TGTGCCAGCAGCCCCGGGACAGGGGTTAACACCGGGGAGCTGTTTTTT.

The chain combines TRBV4-3 with TRBJ1-2; TRBD1 matches 9 bases. The V gene end was trimmed by 0 bases and the J gene end by 6 bases; junction bases not matched to a gene: 8. Germline V gene data show CDR1 as LGHNA and CDR2 as YSLEER. This CDR3 is 16 amino acids long. DNA for the CDR3: TGCGCCAGCAGCCAAGATTTAGGGACAGGGACAAATGGCTACACCTTC. This codes for CASSQDLGTGTNGYTF.

This clone was recorded only once. At one end, the junction sequence differs from germline, possibly due to a read error. J is TRBJ1-4 and V is TRBV5-8; D might be TRBD1 (6 bases). This CDR3 region has 12 residues. Looked up from germline, CDR1 is SGHTS and CDR2 is YDEGEE. DNA of the CDR3: TGTGCCAGCAGCTCGGCGCACGCCCCGAGGGGGTTT. Its protein product is CASSSAHAPRGF.